This T cell receptor (beta chain) was sequenced for a study of cytomegalovirus exposure and HLA in healthy donors. In germline, CDR1 is SGHRS, CDR2 YFSETQ. The CDR3 has 14 residues. Trimming removed 1 base from V and 0 bases from J, with 7 bases in between. PCR employed 60 Vbeta and 13 Jbeta primers. Clones were sequenced by immunoSEQ multiplex PCR, and TCRdb holds only the in-frame ones, with some missing. The repertoire holds around 130,000 clones, around 66% seen once, with approximately 8% in the top ten. About this clone: The antigen remains unidentified.

Regarding the study as a whole: Within a later analysis, the majority of CMV-associated TCR beta chains appeared HLA-restricted.

The rearrangement joins TRBV5-1 to TRBJ1-1; TRBD1 is a possible D gene (5 bases). Material for sequencing was PBMCs. This TCR was sampled from a woman in her thirties or forties in good health and CMV-seropositive. The CDR3 reads CASSLSGMNTEAFF. DNA of the CDR3: TGCGCCAGCAGCTTGTCAGGGATGAACACTGAAGCTTTCTTT.